The rows below give T cell receptor beta chains drawn from one sample of a study of CD8+ T cells in alopecia areata. The table came from immunoSEQ multiplex PCR; TCRdb's copy has only in-frame clones and leaves some out. This sample has under 350,000 clones, with roughly 60% found just once. The sequenced sample was CD4+ T cells sorted from blood, obtained at week 24, from a patient treated with tofacitinib. The receptors were sampled from a human donor with alopecia areata. Each CDR3 is given with its conserved first and last residue. The D gene is left open where the match is weak. Only part of the rows carry a size: once, few, many, or a class if the clone is expanded.

>TRBV15|TRBJ2-7|.|.
CATSPGVHLSYEQYF
TGTGCCACTTCGCCAGGGGTCCATCTCTCCTACGAGCAGTACTTC
>TRBV11-2|TRBJ2-1|.|once
CASSPGLLSYNEQFF
TGTGCCAGCAGCCCGGGACTTCTATCCTACAATGAGCAGTTCTTC
>TRBV5-1|TRBJ2-5|TRBD1|.
CASSFTGTGAETQYF
TGCGCCAGCAGCTTCACCGGGACAGGGGCAGAGACCCAGTACTTC
>TRBV28|TRBJ2-4|TRBD1|.
CASSGTGRDIQYF
TGTGCCAGCAGCGGGACAGGGAGGGACATTCAGTACTTC
>TRBV7-2|TRBJ2-4|.|.
CASSPPAADIQYF
TGTGCCAGCAGCCCCCCCGCGGCGGACATTCAGTACTTC
>TRBV18|TRBJ2-5|.|.
CASSMDWEETQYF
TGTGCCAGCTCAATGGACTGGGAAGAGACCCAGTACTTC
>TRBV29-1|TRBJ2-3|.|.
CGSTTTATDTQYF
TGCGGAAGTACGACGACAGCCACAGATACGCAGTATTTT
>TRBV6-6|TRBJ2-3|TRBD1|few
CASNPTGRTDTQYF
TGTGCCAGCAATCCGACAGGGAGAACAGATACGCAGTATTTT
>TRBV29-1|TRBJ2-5|.|.
CSVAGPIFKYQETQYF
TGCAGCGTTGCGGGACCCATCTTTAAGTACCAAGAGACCCAGTACTTC
>TRBV9|TRBJ1-2|.|.
CASSVEPANYGYTF
TGTGCCAGCAGCGTAGAACCGGCCAACTATGGCTACACCTTC
>TRBV28|TRBJ2-7|.|.
CASSVQGRVAYEQYF
TGTGCCAGCAGCGTCCAGGGCCGGGTCGCCTACGAGCAGTACTTC
>TRBV7-3|TRBJ2-2|.|.
CASSLIGSNTGELFF
TGTGCCAGCAGCTTAATCGGGTCTAACACCGGGGAGCTGTTTTTT
>TRBV7-2|TRBJ2-5|.|once
CASSLAAGQNYPETQYF
TGTGCCAGCAGCTTGGCCGCGGGGCAGAACTACCCGGAGACCCAGTACTTC
>TRBV7-2|TRBJ2-5|.|.
CASSFRGETQYF
TGTGCCAGCAGCTTTCGGGGAGAGACCCAGTACTTC
>TRBV4-3|TRBJ2-5|.|.
CASSQGSMWDTETQYF
TGCGCCAGCAGCCAAGGATCCATGTGGGACACAGAGACCCAGTACTTC